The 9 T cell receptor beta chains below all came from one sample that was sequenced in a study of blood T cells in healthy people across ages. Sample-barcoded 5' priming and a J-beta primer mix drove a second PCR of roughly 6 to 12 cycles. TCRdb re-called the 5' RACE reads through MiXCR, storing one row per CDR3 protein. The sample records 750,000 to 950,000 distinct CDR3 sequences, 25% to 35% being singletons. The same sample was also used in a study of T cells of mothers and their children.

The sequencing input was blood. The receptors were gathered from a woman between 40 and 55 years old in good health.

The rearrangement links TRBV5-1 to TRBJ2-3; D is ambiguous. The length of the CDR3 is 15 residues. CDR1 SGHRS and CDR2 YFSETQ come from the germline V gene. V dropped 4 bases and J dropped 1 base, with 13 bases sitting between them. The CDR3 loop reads CASSLENYGTDTQYF. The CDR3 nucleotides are TGCGCCAGCAGCCTGGAGAACTACGGCACAGATACGCAGTATTTT. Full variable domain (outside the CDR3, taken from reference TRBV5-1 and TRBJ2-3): KAGVTQTPRYLIKTRGQQVTLSCSPISGHRSVSWYQQTPGQGLQFLFEYFSETQRNKGNFPGRFSGRQFSNSRSEMNVSTLELGDSALYLCASSLENYGTDTQYFGPGTRLTVL.

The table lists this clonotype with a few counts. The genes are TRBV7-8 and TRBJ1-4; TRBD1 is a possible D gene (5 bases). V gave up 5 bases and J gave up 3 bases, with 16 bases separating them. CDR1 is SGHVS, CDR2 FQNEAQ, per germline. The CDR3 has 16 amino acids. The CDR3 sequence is CASSPLRTGPNEKLFF. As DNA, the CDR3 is TGTGCCAGCAGCCCCCTCCGGACGGGACCTAATGAAAAACTGTTTTTT.

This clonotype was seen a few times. CDR3 bases: TGTGCCAGCAGCTCAATGCAGGGCTATGGCTACACCTTC. Translating gives CASSSMQGYGYTF. The genes are TRBV7-3 and TRBJ1-2; weak D call: TRBD1 (5 bases). The CDR3 spans 13 residues. Trimming took 4 bases from V and 4 from J, leaving 10 bases between them. Germline lookup yields CDR1 SGHTA and CDR2 FQGTGA. Full variable domain (remainder filled in from reference TRBV7-3 and TRBJ1-2): GAGVSQTPSNKVTEKGKYVELRCDPISGHTALYWYRQSLGQGPEFLIYFQGTGAADDSGLPNDRFFAVRPEGSVSTLKIQRTERGDSAVYLCASSSMQGYGYTFGSGTRLTVV.

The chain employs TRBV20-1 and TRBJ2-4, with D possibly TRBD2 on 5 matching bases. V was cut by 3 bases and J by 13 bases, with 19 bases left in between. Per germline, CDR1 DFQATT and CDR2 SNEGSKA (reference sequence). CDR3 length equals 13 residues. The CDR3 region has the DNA TGCAGTGCTAGGTGGTCAGGACTCAATGAGCAGTACTTC. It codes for CSARWSGLNEQYF.

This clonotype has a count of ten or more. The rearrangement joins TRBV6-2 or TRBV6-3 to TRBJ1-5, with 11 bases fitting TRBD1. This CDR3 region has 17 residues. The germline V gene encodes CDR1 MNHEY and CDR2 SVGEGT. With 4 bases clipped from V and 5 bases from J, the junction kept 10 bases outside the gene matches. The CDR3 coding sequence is TGTGCCAGCAGTTCCTTTACACCGGGACAGGGGGATCAGCCCCAGCATTTT. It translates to CASSSFTPGQGDQPQHF.

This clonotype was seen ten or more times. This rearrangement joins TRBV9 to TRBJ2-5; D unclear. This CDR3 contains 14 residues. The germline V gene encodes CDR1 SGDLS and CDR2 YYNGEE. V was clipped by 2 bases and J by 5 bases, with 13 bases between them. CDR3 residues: CASSVGSISETQYF. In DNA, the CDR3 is TGTGCCAGCAGCGTCGGAAGCATCTCGGAGACCCAGTACTTC.

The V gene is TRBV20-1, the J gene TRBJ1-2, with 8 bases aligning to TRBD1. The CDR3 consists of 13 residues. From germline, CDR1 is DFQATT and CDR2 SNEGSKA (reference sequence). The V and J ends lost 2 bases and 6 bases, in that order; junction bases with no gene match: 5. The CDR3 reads CSARSQGANGYTF. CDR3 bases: TGCAGTGCTAGAAGTCAGGGGGCGAATGGCTACACCTTC.

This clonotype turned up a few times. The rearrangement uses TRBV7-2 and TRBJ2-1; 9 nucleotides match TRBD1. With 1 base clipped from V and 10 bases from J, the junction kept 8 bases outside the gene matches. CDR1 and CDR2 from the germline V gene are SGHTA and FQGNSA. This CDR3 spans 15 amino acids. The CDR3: CASSLVGGQGGEQFF. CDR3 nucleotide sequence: TGTGCCAGCAGCTTAGTTGGGGGACAGGGTGGCGAGCAGTTCTTC.

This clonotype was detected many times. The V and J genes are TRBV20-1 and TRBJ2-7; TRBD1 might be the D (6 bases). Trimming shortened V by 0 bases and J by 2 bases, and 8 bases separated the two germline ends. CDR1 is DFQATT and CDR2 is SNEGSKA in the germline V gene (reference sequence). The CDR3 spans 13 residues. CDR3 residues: CSARDQGTYEQYF. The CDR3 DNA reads TGCAGTGCTAGAGATCAGGGGACCTACGAGCAGTACTTC.